The present entry profiles one TCR beta chain with its context. CDR3 size: 13 residues. CDR1 is SNHLY and CDR2 is FYNNEI in the germline V gene. Deletions cut 5 bases from V and 5 bases from J, with 10 bases between. Generated by immunoSEQ multiplex PCR, the TCRdb table keeps only in-frame clones and is missing some. The sample contains under 30,000 clones, 80% to 90% of which appear only once. The sample comes from a study of blood T cell repertoires in COVID-19. This clonotype was obtained from a man aged 45-65 years with active COVID-19. Source material: peripheral blood. The rearrangement links TRBV2 to TRBJ2-1, with a possible D match to TRBD1 (6 bases). CDR3 loop: CASSKDSHNEQFF. CDR3 DNA sequence: TGTGCCAGCAGTAAGGACAGTCACAATGAGCAGTTCTTC.